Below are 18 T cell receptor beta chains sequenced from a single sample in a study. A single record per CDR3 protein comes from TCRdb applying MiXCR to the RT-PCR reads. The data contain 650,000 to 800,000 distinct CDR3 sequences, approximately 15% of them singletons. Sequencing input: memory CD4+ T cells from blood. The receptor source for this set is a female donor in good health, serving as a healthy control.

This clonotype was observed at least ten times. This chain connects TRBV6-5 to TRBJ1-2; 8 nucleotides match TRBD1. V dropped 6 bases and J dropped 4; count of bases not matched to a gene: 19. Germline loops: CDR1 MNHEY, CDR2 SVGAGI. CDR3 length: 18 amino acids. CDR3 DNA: TGTGCCAGCAGACCCCATTCCCCGACAGGGGCGGGTGTCTATGGCTACACCTTC. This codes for CASRPHSPTGAGVYGYTF.

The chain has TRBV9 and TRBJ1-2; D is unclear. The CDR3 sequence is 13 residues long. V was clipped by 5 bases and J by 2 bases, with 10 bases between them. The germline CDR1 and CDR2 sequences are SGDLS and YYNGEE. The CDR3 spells CASSTASNYGYTF. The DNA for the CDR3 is TGTGCCAGCAGTACAGCAAGCAACTATGGCTACACCTTC.

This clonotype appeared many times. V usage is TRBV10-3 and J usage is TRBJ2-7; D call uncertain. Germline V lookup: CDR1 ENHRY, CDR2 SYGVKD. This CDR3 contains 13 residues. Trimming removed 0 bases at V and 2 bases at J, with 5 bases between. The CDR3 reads CAISESATYEQYF. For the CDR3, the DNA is TGTGCCATCAGTGAGTCGGCCACCTACGAGCAGTACTTC.

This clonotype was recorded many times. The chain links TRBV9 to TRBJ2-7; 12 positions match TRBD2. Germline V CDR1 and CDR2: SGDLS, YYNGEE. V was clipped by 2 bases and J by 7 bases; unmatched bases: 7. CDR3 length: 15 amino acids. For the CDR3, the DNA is TGTGCCAGCAGCGTTTCCGGGACTAGCGGGTTAGAGCAGTACTTC. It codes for CASSVSGTSGLEQYF.

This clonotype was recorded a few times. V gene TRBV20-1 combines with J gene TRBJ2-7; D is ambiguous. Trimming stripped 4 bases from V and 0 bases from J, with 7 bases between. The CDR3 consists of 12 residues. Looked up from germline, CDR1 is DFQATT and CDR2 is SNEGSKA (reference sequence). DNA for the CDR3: TGCAGTGCTAATACCCTCTCCTACGAGCAGTACTTC. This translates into CSANTLSYEQYF.

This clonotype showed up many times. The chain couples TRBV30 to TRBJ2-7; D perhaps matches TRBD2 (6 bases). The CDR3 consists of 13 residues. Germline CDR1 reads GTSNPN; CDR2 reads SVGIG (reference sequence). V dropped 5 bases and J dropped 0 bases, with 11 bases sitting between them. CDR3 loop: CAWGGTVSYEQYF. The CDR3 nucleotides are TGTGCCTGGGGGGGGACGGTCTCCTACGAGCAGTACTTC.

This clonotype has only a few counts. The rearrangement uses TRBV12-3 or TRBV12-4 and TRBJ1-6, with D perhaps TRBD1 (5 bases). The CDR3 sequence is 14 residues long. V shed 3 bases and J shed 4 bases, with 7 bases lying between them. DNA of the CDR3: TGTGCCAGCAGTTTGACAGAGTATAATTCACCCCTCCACTTT. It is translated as CASSLTEYNSPLHF.

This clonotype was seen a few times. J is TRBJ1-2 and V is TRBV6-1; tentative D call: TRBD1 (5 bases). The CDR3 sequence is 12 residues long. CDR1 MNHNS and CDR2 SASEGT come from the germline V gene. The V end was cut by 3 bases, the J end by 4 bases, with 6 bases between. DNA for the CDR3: TGTGCCAGCAGTGACAGGGCCTATGGCTACACCTTC. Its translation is CASSDRAYGYTF.

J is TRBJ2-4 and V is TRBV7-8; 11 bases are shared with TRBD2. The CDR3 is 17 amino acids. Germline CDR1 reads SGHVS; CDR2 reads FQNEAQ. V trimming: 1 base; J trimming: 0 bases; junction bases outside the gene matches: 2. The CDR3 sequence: CASSLVAGGGAKNIQYF. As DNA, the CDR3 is TGTGCCAGCAGCTTAGTAGCGGGGGGGGGAGCCAAAAACATTCAGTACTTC.

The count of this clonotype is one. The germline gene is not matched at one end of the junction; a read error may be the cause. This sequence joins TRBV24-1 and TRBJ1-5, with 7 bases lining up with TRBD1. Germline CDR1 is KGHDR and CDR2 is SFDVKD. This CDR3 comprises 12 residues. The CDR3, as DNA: TGTGCCACCGGGACAGATAATCAGCCCCATCATTTT. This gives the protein CATGTDNQPHHF.

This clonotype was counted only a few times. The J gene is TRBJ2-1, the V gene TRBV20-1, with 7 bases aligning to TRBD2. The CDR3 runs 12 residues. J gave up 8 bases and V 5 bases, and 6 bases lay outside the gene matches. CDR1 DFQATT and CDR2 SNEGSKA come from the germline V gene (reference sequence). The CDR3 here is CSAPGLVDEQFF. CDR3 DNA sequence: TGCAGTGCTCCCGGACTAGTAGATGAGCAGTTCTTC.

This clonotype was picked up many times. DNA for the CDR3: TGTGCCAGCAGCCCCCGGGTAGCGGGAGTCCCGTTCTTC. This translates into CASSPRVAGVPFF. The chain uses TRBV14 and TRBJ2-1; 9 nucleotides align to TRBD2. CDR1 is SGHDN and CDR2 is FVKESK in the germline V gene. The CDR3 loop spans 13 amino acids. The trim removed 4 bases at V and 15 bases at J, leaving 10 bases unmatched.

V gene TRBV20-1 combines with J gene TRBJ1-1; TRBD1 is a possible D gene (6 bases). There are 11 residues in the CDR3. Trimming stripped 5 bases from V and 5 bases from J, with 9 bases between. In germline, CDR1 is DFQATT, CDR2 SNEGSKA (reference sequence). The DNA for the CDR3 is TGCAGTGCTGTACAGGGTACTGAAGCTTTCTTT. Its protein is CSAVQGTEAFF.

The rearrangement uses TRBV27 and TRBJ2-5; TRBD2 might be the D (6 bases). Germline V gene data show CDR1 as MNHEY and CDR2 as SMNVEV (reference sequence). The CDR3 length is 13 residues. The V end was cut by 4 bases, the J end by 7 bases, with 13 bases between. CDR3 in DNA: TGTGCCAGCAGTTCAGGAGGGGTTGGGACCCAGTACTTC. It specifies CASSSGGVGTQYF.

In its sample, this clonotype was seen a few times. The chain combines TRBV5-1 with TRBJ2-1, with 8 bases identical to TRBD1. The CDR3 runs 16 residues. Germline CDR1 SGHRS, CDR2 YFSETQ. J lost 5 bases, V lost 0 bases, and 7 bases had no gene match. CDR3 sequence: CASSLASGTGHNEQFF. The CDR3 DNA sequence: TGCGCCAGCAGCTTGGCCTCCGGGACAGGACACAATGAGCAGTTCTTC. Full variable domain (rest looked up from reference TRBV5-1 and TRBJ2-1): KAGVTQTPRYLIKTRGQQVTLSCSPISGHRSVSWYQQTPGQGLQFLFEYFSETQRNKGNFPGRFSGRQFSNSRSEMNVSTLELGDSALYLCASSLASGTGHNEQFFGPGTRLTVL.

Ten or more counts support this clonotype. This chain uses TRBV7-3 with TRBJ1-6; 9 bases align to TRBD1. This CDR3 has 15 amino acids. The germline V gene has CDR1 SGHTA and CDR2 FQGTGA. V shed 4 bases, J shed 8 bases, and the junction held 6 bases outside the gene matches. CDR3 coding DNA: TGTGCCAGCAGCTCGACAGGGGGGTCCGATTCACCCCTCCACTTT. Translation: CASSSTGGSDSPLHF. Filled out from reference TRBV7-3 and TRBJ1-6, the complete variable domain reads GAGVSQTPSNKVTEKGKYVELRCDPISGHTALYWYRQSLGQGPEFLIYFQGTGAADDSGLPNDRFFAVRPEGSVSTLKIQRTERGDSAVYLCASSSTGGSDSPLHFGNGTRLTVT.

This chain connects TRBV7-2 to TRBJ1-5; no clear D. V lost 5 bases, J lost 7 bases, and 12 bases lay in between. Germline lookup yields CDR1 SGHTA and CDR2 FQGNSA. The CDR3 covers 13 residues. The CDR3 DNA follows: TGTGCCAGCAGCCCGACACTCAGGCAGCCCCAGCATTTT. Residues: CASSPTLRQPQHF.

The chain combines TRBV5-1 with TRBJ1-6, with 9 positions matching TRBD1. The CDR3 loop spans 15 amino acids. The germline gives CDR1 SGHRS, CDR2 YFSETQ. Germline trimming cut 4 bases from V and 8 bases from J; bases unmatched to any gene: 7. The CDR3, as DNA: TGCGCCAGCAGCATGCAGGGGGACAGGGATTCACCCCTCCACTTT. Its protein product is CASSMQGDRDSPLHF. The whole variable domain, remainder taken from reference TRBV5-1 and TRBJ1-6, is KAGVTQTPRYLIKTRGQQVTLSCSPISGHRSVSWYQQTPGQGLQFLFEYFSETQRNKGNFPGRFSGRQFSNSRSEMNVSTLELGDSALYLCASSMQGDRDSPLHFGNGTRLTVT.